This T cell receptor beta chain derives from a study of blood T cell repertoires in COVID-19. The wider study: Acute-phase and convalescent COVID-19 samples originated in the United States, Italy and Spain.

A few counts support this clone. This CDR3 is built from 14 residues. Germline V gene sequence: CDR1 SGHRS, CDR2 YFSETQ. Unmatched junction bases numbered 4, after V lost 0 bases and J lost 7 bases. Profiled with immunoSEQ multiplex PCR; TCRdb holds only in-frame clones, not every one. Among 250,000 or so clones listed, 86% were seen once. The sequenced sample consisted of peripheral blood. This chain joins TRBV5-1 and TRBJ2-5; 9 bases line up with TRBD2. This TCR was sampled from a young woman with active or convalescent COVID-19. The chain's CDR3 is CASSLAGSGGTQYF. The DNA for the CDR3 is TGCGCCAGCAGCTTGGCCGGTAGCGGGGGGACCCAGTACTTC.